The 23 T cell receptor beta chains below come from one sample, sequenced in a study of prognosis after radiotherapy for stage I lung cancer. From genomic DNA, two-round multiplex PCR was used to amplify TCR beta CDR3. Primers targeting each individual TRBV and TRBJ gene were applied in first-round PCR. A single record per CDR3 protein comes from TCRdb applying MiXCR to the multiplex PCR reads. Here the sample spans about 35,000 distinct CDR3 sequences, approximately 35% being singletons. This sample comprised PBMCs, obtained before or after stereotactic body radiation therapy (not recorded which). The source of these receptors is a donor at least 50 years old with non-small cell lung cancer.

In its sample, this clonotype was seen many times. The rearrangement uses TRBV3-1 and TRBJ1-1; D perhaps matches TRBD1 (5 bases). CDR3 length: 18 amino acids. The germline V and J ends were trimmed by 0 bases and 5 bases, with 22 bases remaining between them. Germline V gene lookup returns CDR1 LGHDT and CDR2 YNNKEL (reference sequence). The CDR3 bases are TGTGCCAGCAGCCAAGAGAAGGGGCCGAGTATCAGTCGGACTGAAGCTTTCTTT. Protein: CASSQEKGPSISRTEAFF.

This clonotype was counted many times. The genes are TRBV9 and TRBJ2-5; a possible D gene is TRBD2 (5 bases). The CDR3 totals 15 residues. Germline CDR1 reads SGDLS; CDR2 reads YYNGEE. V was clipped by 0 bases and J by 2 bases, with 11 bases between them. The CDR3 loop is CASSVDGVGQETQYF. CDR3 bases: TGTGCCAGCAGCGTAGACGGGGTTGGGCAAGAGACCCAGTACTTC.

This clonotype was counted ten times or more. The chain's CDR3 is CASSIQGSSDTQYF. The CDR3 region has the DNA TGTGCCAGTAGTATCCAGGGGAGCTCAGATACGCAGTATTTT. This rearrangement joins TRBV19 to TRBJ2-3; the D gene is possibly TRBD1 (6 bases). The CDR3 has 14 amino acids. CDR1 LNHDA and CDR2 SQIVND come from the germline V gene (reference sequence). The ends were cut back, 3 bases at V and 4 bases at J, with 11 bases in the middle.

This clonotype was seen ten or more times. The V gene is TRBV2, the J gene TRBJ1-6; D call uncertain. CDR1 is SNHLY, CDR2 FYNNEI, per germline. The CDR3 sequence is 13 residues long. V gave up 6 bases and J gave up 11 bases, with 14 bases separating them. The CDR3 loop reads CASRGSPLAPLHF. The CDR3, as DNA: TGTGCCAGCAGGGGTTCCCCCTTGGCACCCCTCCACTTT.

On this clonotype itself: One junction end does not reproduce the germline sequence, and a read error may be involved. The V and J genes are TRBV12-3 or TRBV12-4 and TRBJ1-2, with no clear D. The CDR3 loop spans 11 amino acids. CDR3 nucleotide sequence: TGTGCCAGCATCCCCAACTACGGCTACACCTTC. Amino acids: CASIPNYGYTF.

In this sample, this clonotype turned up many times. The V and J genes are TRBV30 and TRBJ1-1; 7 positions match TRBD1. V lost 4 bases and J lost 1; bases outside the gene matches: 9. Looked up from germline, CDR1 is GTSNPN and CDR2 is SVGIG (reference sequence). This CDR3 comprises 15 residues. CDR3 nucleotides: TGTGCCTGGAATCGCCTCGGGACAGCGAACACTGAAGCTTTCTTT. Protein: CAWNRLGTANTEAFF.

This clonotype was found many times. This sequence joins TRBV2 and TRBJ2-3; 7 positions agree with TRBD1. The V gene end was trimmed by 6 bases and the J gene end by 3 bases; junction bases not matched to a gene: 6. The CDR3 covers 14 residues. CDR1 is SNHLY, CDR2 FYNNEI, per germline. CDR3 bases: TGTGCCAGCAGAGCTAACAGGGGAACAGATACGCAGTATTTT. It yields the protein CASRANRGTDTQYF.

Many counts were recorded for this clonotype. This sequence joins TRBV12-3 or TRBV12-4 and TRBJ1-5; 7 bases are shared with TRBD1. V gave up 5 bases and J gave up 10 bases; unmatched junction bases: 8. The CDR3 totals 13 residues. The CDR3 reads CASSAGTVEPQHF. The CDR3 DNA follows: TGTGCCAGCAGTGCTGGGACAGTAGAACCCCAGCATTTT.

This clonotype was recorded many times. Here the CDR3 reads CASRSGGYNEQFF. As DNA, the CDR3 is TGTGCCAGTCGAAGCGGGGGTTACAATGAGCAGTTCTTC. The chain employs TRBV19 and TRBJ2-1; 8 nucleotides agree with TRBD2. The CDR3 extends over 13 amino acids. Germline loops: CDR1 LNHDA, CDR2 SQIVND (reference sequence). V was pared by 8 bases and J by 4 bases, with 4 bases of the junction left unmatched.

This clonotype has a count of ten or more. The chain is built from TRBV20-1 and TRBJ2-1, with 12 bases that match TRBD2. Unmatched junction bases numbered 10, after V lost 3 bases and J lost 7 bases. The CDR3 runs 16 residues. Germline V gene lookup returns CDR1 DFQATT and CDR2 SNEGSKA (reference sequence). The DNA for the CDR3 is TGCAGTGCTAGGGGATCTAGCGGGGGGGGATTGAATGAGCAGTTCTTC. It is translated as CSARGSSGGGLNEQFF.

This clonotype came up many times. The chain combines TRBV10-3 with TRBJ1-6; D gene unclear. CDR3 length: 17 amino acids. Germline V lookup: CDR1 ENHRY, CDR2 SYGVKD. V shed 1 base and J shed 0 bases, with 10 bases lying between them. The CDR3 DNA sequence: TGTGCCATCAGTGAGTATGGAACGAGCTCCTATAATTCACCCCTCCACTTT. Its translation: CAISEYGTSSYNSPLHF.

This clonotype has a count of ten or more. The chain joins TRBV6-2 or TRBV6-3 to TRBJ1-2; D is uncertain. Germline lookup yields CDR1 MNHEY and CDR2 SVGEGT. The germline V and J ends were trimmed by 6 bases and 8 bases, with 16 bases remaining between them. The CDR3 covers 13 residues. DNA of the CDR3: TGTGCCAGCAGCCACGGATTGGCGCGGGGCTACACCTTC. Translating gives CASSHGLARGYTF.

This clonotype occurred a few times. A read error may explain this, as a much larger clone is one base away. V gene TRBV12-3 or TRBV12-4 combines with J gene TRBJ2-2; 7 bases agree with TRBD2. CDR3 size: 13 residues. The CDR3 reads CASTPGGTGELLF. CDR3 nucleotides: TGTGCCAGCACCCCGGGAGGCACCGGGGAGCTGCTTTTT.

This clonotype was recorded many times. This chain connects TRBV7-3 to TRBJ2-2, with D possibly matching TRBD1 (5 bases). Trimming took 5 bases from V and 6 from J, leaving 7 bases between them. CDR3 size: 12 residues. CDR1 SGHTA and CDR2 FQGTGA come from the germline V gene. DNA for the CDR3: TGTGCCAGCAGCCCCAGGGCCGGGGAGCTGTTTTTT. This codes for CASSPRAGELFF. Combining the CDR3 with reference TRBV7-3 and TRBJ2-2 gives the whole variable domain GAGVSQTPSNKVTEKGKYVELRCDPISGHTALYWYRQSLGQGPEFLIYFQGTGAADDSGLPNDRFFAVRPEGSVSTLKIQRTERGDSAVYLCASSPRAGELFFGEGSRLTVL.

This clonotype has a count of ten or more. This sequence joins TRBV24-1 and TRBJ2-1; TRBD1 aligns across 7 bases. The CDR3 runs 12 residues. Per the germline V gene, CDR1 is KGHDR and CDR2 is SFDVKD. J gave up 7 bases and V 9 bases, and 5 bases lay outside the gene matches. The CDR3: CATRDSLNEQFF. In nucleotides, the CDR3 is TGTGCCACCCGGGACAGTCTAAATGAGCAGTTCTTC.

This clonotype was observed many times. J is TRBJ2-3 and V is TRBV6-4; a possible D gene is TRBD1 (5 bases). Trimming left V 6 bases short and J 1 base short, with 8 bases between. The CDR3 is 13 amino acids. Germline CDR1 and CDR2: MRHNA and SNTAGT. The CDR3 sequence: CASSQQGTDTQYF. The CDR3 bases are TGTGCCAGCAGCCAACAGGGCACAGATACGCAGTATTTT.

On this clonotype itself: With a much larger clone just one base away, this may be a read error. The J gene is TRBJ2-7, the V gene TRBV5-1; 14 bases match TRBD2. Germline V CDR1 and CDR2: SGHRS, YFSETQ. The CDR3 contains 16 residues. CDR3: CASSLGTSGGFYEQHF. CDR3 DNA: TGCGCCAGCAGCTTAGGGACTAGCGGGGGATTTTACGAGCAGCACTTC.

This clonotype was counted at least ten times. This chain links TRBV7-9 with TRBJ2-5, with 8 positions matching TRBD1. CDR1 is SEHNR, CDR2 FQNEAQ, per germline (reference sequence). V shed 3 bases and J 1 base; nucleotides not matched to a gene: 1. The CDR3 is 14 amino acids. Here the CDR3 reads CASSLDRAQETQYF. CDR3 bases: TGTGCCAGCAGCTTGGACAGGGCCCAAGAGACCCAGTACTTC. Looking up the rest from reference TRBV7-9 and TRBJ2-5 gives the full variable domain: DTGVSQNPRHKITKRGQNVTFRCDPISEHNRLYWYRQTLGQGPEFLTYFQNEAQLEKSRLLSDRFSAERPKGSFSTLEIQRTEQGDSAMYLCASSLDRAQETQYFGPGTRLLVL.

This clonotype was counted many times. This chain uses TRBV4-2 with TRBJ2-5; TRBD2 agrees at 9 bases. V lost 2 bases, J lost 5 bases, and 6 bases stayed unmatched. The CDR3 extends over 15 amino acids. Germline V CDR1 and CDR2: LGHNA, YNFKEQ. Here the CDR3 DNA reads TGTGCCAGCAGCCAAAAGGCGGGGGGGCGTGAGACCCAGTACTTC. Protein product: CASSQKAGGRETQYF.

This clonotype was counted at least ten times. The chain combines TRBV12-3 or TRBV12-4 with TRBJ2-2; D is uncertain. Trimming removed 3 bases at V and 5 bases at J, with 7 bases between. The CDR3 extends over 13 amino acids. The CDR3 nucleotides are TGTGCCAGCAGTTTGATCCTGACCGGGGAGCTGTTTTTT. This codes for CASSLILTGELFF.

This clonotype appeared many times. CDR3 sequence reads: CAWKTEAFF. The DNA of the CDR3 is TGTGCCTGGAAAACTGAAGCTTTCTTT. The rearrangement links TRBV30 to TRBJ1-1, with no clear D. This CDR3 has 9 amino acids. V lost 4 bases, J lost 5 bases, and 2 bases lay in between. CDR1 GTSNPN and CDR2 SVGIG come from the germline V gene (reference sequence).

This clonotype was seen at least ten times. CDR3 coding DNA: TGCAGTGCTAGAGATCGGAGTAGCGGGGGTGTAGATACGCAGTATTTT. Its translation is CSARDRSSGGVDTQYF. V and J are TRBV20-1 and TRBJ2-3, with 9 bases identical to TRBD2. Germline V gene sequence: CDR1 DFQATT, CDR2 SNEGSKA (reference sequence). The CDR3 extends over 16 amino acids. Unmatched junction bases numbered 9, after V lost 0 bases and J lost 5 bases.

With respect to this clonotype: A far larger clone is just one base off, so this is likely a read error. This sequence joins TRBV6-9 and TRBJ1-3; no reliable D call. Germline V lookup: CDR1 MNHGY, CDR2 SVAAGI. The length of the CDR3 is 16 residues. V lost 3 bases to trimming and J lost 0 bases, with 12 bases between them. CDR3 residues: CASSYWALTSGNTIYF. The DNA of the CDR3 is TGTGCCAGCAGTTACTGGGCATTGACCTCTGGAAACACCATATATTTT.